These 21 T cell receptor beta chains were sequenced from one sample in a study of blood T cells in healthy people across ages. It was with a sample-barcoded 5' primer and a J-beta primer mix that a second PCR of roughly 6 to 11 cycles was run. TCRdb used MiXCR to reprocess the 5' RACE reads, holding one entry per CDR3 protein. The data show roughly 790,000 distinct CDR3 sequences, with 43% seen just once and more than 20% held by the top ten. Input material: blood. The receptors here all came from a woman aged 55-70 years in good health.

V usage is TRBV9 and J usage is TRBJ2-3, with TRBD2 as a possible D gene (5 bases). V was clipped by 3 bases and J by 4 bases, with 15 bases between them. This CDR3 spans 15 amino acids. Germline V gene lookup returns CDR1 SGDLS and CDR2 YYNGEE. The CDR3 DNA is TGTGCCAGCAGCGCCGAACCCGGCGGGTCAGATACGCAGTATTTT. Translating gives CASSAEPGGSDTQYF.

This clonotype showed up just a few times. The J gene is TRBJ2-1, the V gene TRBV7-3; TRBD2 agrees at 14 bases. The CDR3 has 15 amino acids. CDR1 is SGHTA and CDR2 is FQGTGA in the germline V gene. V was pared by 4 bases and J by 8 bases, with 4 bases of the junction left unmatched. In nucleotides, the CDR3 is TGTGCCAGCAGCTCCCGACTAGCGGGGGGGGATGAGCAGTTCTTC. Its protein is CASSSRLAGGDEQFF. The variable domain in full, completed from reference TRBV7-3 and TRBJ2-1, reads GAGVSQTPSNKVTEKGKYVELRCDPISGHTALYWYRQSLGQGPEFLIYFQGTGAADDSGLPNDRFFAVRPEGSVSTLKIQRTERGDSAVYLCASSSRLAGGDEQFFGPGTRLTVL.

The chain couples TRBV7-7 to TRBJ1-2; D call uncertain. V lost 10 bases, J lost 6 bases, and 18 bases lay in between. Germline values: CDR1 SSHAT, CDR2 FNYEAQ (reference sequence). The CDR3 covers 13 residues. The DNA for the CDR3 is TGTGCCACCCGTCCGGGGTCCCGACATGGCTACACCTTC. This translates into CATRPGSRHGYTF.

This clonotype came up a few times. The V gene is TRBV7-9, the J gene TRBJ1-4; 10 bases are a match to TRBD1. The CDR3 covers 14 residues. V shed 5 bases, J shed 7 bases, and the junction held 4 bases outside the gene matches. Germline CDR1 SEHNR, CDR2 FQNEAQ (reference sequence). The CDR3 loop reads CASSLGQGVEKLFF. CDR3 bases: TGTGCCAGCAGCCTCGGACAGGGGGTTGAAAAACTGTTTTTT.

The rearrangement links TRBV29-1 to TRBJ2-6; 7 bases match TRBD1. From germline, CDR1 is SQVTM and CDR2 ANQGSEA. V gave up 6 bases and J gave up 4 bases; unmatched junction bases: 12. The CDR3 length is 16 residues. The CDR3 loop is CSVVRGLDSGANVLTF. For the CDR3, the DNA is TGCAGCGTCGTAAGGGGGCTTGATTCCGGGGCCAACGTCCTGACTTTC.

V usage is TRBV7-2 and J usage is TRBJ2-7; TRBD2 aligns across 8 bases. CDR3 size: 15 residues. CDR1 and CDR2 from the germline V gene are SGHTA and FQGNSA. V gave up 1 base and J gave up 2 bases; unmatched junction bases: 4. The CDR3 sequence is CASSLDGRAAYEQYF. DNA of the CDR3: TGTGCCAGCAGCTTAGACGGGAGGGCGGCCTACGAGCAGTACTTC.

The chain employs TRBV25-1 and TRBJ2-3, with 7 bases identical to TRBD1. V gave up 3 bases and J gave up 4 bases; unmatched junction bases: 7. Germline loops: CDR1 MGHDK, CDR2 SYGVNS. The length of the CDR3 is 15 residues. The CDR3 bases are TGTGCCAGCAGTGATATAGGGGGCGATTCAGATACGCAGTATTTT. Translated, it gives CASSDIGGDSDTQYF.

The V and J genes are TRBV20-1 and TRBJ2-1, with TRBD1 identical over 8 bases. Germline trimming cut 3 bases from V and 6 bases from J; bases unmatched to any gene: 7. This CDR3 region has 14 residues. The germline V gene has CDR1 DFQATT and CDR2 SNEGSKA (reference sequence). The CDR3 sequence is CSASGGQVPNEQFF. The CDR3 coding sequence is TGCAGTGCTAGTGGGGGACAGGTGCCCAATGAGCAGTTCTTC.

This clonotype was observed many times. The J gene is TRBJ2-7, the V gene TRBV7-9; D might be TRBD1 or TRBD2, each matching 7 bases. Germline V gene data show CDR1 as SEHNR and CDR2 as FQNEAQ (reference sequence). V lost 5 bases and J lost 4, with 21 bases in between. CDR3 length: 16 amino acids. The CDR3 reads CASSAQGGGTVYEQYF. The DNA of the CDR3 is TGTGCCAGCAGCGCCCAGGGGGGGGGTACAGTGTACGAGCAGTACTTC.

This clonotype has a handful of counts. The gene calls are TRBV24-1 and TRBJ1-5, with TRBD1 identical over 7 bases. After removal of 2 bases from V and 7 bases from J, the junction contained 4 bases not matched to a gene. The CDR3 has 14 amino acids. Germline CDR1 reads KGHDR; CDR2 reads SFDVKD. CDR3: CATSDSTGVQPQHF. The CDR3 bases are TGTGCCACCAGTGATTCCACAGGGGTCCAGCCCCAGCATTTT.

This clonotype was detected many times. This chain links TRBV11-2 with TRBJ2-7, with D perhaps given as TRBD1 or TRBD2 (5 bases each). The CDR3 contains 16 residues. Trimming removed 6 bases at V and 1 base at J, with 19 bases between. Germline CDR1 is SGHAT and CDR2 is FQNNGV. CDR3 DNA sequence: TGTGCCAGCAGGTCCGGAAGGGGACGTTCGTCCTACGAGCAGTACTTC. This sequence encodes CASRSGRGRSSYEQYF.

This clonotype has just a few counts. This chain links TRBV11-3 with TRBJ1-1; the D is unclear. The germline CDR1 and CDR2 sequences are SGHNT and YENEEA. Trimming removed 3 bases at V and 4 bases at J, with 12 bases between. This CDR3 is built from 14 residues. The DNA of the CDR3 is TGTGCCAGCAGCTTGGAGGCTGGAAGCACTGAAGCTTTCTTT. Encoded protein: CASSLEAGSTEAFF.

The chain couples TRBV20-1 to TRBJ1-4; D gene uncertain. The CDR3 is 14 residues long. Deletions cut 5 bases from V and 8 bases from J, with 18 bases between. CDR1 is DFQATT, CDR2 SNEGSKA, per germline (reference sequence). This CDR3 is CSAPAQVEEEKLFF. CDR3 sequence (DNA): TGCAGTGCTCCGGCCCAGGTTGAAGAAGAAAAACTGTTTTTT.

This clonotype was recorded many times. V gene TRBV12-3 or TRBV12-4 combines with J gene TRBJ2-5; D is unresolved. V was clipped by 5 bases and J by 7 bases, with 8 bases between them. The CDR3 consists of 11 residues. The CDR3 spells CASSTSGTQYF. CDR3 coding DNA: TGTGCCAGCAGTACCTCTGGGACCCAGTACTTC.

DNA for the CDR3: TGTGCCAGCTCACCACCAATACATGAAAGCTCCTACGAGCAGTACTTC. Its protein product is CASSPPIHESSYEQYF. The chain employs TRBV18 and TRBJ2-7, with D unclear. V was pared by 0 bases and J by 0 bases, with 12 bases between. The germline CDR1 and CDR2 sequences are KGHSH and LQKENI. The CDR3 has 16 residues.

This clonotype was observed a few times. The chain carries TRBV5-1 and TRBJ2-3, with D uncertain. This CDR3 has 15 amino acids. The V and J ends lost 3 bases and 4 bases respectively, with 15 bases between them. Looked up from germline, CDR1 is SGHRS and CDR2 is YFSETQ. The CDR3 DNA sequence: TGCGCCAGCAGCTCGACGCCGGGCCAAGCAGATACGCAGTATTTT. Residues: CASSSTPGQADTQYF.

The rearrangement uses TRBV28 and TRBJ2-1; D is perhaps TRBD1 (5 bases). Trimming left V 6 bases short and J 4 bases short, with 13 bases between. The CDR3 contains 14 residues. CDR1 is MDHEN, CDR2 SYDVKM, per germline. The CDR3 loop reads CASRGPGKYNEQFF. The CDR3 DNA follows: TGTGCCAGCAGAGGACCAGGGAAATACAATGAGCAGTTCTTC.

This clonotype was counted at least ten times. V and J are TRBV10-3 and TRBJ2-3, with TRBD1 matching over 7 bases. CDR3 length: 15 residues. The junction had 6 bases not matched to a gene; V was cut back by 6 bases and J by 0 bases. Germline CDR1 reads ENHRY; CDR2 reads SYGVKD. This CDR3 reads CAIRRQGISTDTQYF. Here the CDR3 DNA reads TGTGCCATCAGGAGACAGGGTATCAGCACAGATACGCAGTATTTT.

Ten or more counts support this clonotype. The chain has TRBV4-1 and TRBJ2-1, with 7 bases fitting TRBD1. The ends lost 4 bases at V and 4 bases at J; junction bases unmatched: 7. The CDR3 is 15 residues long. From germline, CDR1 is MGHRA and CDR2 YSYEKL. CDR3 DNA sequence: TGCGCCAGCAGCCGCCCGGACAGGCAGTACAATGAGCAGTTCTTC. Its translation: CASSRPDRQYNEQFF.

This clonotype has only a few counts. The chain carries TRBV7-3 and TRBJ2-3; 10 nucleotides match TRBD2. Trimming at V came to 2 bases and at J to 0 bases, leaving 8 bases not matched to a gene. Germline V CDR1 and CDR2: SGHTA, FQGTGA. The CDR3 spans 18 residues. In nucleotides, the CDR3 is TGTGCCAGCAGCTTAGAAGCGGGGGGGCTCTCTAGCACAGATACGCAGTATTTT. Its protein is CASSLEAGGLSSTDTQYF.

This clonotype was counted only a few times. The rearrangement joins TRBV20-1 to TRBJ2-7, with 8 bases lining up with TRBD1. CDR1 is DFQATT, CDR2 SNEGSKA, per germline (reference sequence). V dropped 0 bases and J dropped 4; count of bases not matched to a gene: 5. CDR3 length: 14 residues. The CDR3 is CSARDMQGAYEQYF. CDR3 bases: TGCAGTGCTAGAGATATGCAGGGGGCGTACGAGCAGTACTTC.